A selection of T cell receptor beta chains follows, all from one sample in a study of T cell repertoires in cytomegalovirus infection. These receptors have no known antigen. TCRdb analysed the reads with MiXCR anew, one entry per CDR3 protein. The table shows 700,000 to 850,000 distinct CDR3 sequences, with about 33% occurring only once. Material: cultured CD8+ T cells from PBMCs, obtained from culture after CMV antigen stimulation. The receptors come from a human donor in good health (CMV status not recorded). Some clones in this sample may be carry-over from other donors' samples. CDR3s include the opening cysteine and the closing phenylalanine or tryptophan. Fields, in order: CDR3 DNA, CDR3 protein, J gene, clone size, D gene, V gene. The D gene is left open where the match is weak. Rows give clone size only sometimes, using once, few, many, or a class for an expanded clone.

TGTGCCAGCAGTGGCTCTCCCGGGACTAGCGGGGGGCCCTACAATGAGCAGTTCTTC CASSGSPGTSGGPYNEQFF TRBJ2-1 few TRBD2 TRBV2
TGTGCCAGCATCGAAGACACCGGGGAGCTGTTTTTT CASIEDTGELFF TRBJ2-2 few - TRBV7-9
TGTGCCAGCAGCTCCCTAGACGGGGTCATGAACACTGAAGCTTTCTTT CASSSLDGVMNTEAFF TRBJ1-1 few - TRBV7-6
TGTGCCAGCTCACCACCCAGGGATGCCCACGAGCAGTACTTC CASSPPRDAHEQYF TRBJ2-7 - - TRBV18
TGTGCCAGCAGTTTATTGAAGGGGACGGGGAGTTCTAACTATGGCTACACCTTC CASSLLKGTGSSNYGYTF TRBJ1-2 - - TRBV12-3/TRBV12-4
TGTGCCAGCAGCTTGGCCCGTCGTTACACAGATACGCAGTATTTT CASSLARRYTDTQYF TRBJ2-3 - - TRBV5-6
TGCAGCGTTGAAGGGGCTAGCGGACTATCCTACAATGAGCAGTTCTTC CSVEGASGLSYNEQFF TRBJ2-1 few TRBD2 TRBV29-1
TGCGCCAGCAGTGAGAGCCCACGGGACATTTGGGGCACAGATACGCAGTATTTT CASSESPRDIWGTDTQYF TRBJ2-3 few - TRBV10-1
TGTGCCAGCAGCTTACTTGGCTACACCTTC CASSLLGYTF TRBJ1-2 - - TRBV7-9
TGTGCCAGCAGTTTCACGACAGGGGCCTATGGCTACACCTTC CASSFTTGAYGYTF TRBJ1-2 once TRBD1 TRBV25-1
TGTGCCAGCATCGAAAAGGGTTATAATTCACCCCTCCACTTT CASIEKGYNSPLHF TRBJ1-6 - - TRBV2
TGCGCCAGCAGCCCTGCCGGGACTAGGGTCTACAATGAGCAGTTCTTC CASSPAGTRVYNEQFF TRBJ2-1 - TRBD2 TRBV4-1
TGTGCCAGCAGTGTCCGACAGGGCTATGGCTACACCTTC CASSVRQGYGYTF TRBJ1-2 few TRBD1 TRBV27
TGTGCCAGTACCCCCGGACAAGGTGGCGAGCAGTACTTC CASTPGQGGEQYF TRBJ2-7 - - TRBV19
TGTGCCAGCAGAATCGACAGGTGGAACACTGAAGCTTTCTTT CASRIDRWNTEAFF TRBJ1-1 - - TRBV12-3/TRBV12-4
TGTGCCAGTAGTATTGGGACCAATTCACCCCTCCACTTT CASSIGTNSPLHF TRBJ1-6 - - TRBV19
TGTGCCAGCAGTCCCCCCCCAGGAGGGACACAAGAGACCCAGTACTTC CASSPPPGGTQETQYF TRBJ2-5 few - TRBV6-6
TGTGCCAGCAGCCGGACAGAGCCTAATGAAAAACTGTTTTTT CASSRTEPNEKLFF TRBJ1-4 - - TRBV7-3
TGCGCCAGCAGCCAAGAGGGACTAGCGGGGAGTTTCTACGAGCAGTACTTC CASSQEGLAGSFYEQYF TRBJ2-7 - TRBD2 TRBV4-1
TGCGCCAGCAGCCAAGATTTTTGGGGCGATTCGGGAGCTTTCTTT CASSQDFWGDSGAFF TRBJ1-1 - - TRBV4-1
TGTGCCATCGGGACAGGCAGCAATCAGCCCCAGCATTTT CAIGTGSNQPQHF TRBJ1-5 - TRBD1 TRBV10-3
TGTGCCAGCAGTTTTTGGGCAGGGGGCGAGACCCAGTACTTC CASSFWAGGETQYF TRBJ2-5 few TRBD1 TRBV12-3/TRBV12-4
TGCAGTGCTAGAGAGGTCAAGCGGGGGAACACCGGGGAGCTGTTTTTT CSAREVKRGNTGELFF TRBJ2-2 - TRBD2 TRBV20-1
TGTGCCAGCCCCGGGACTAGCAACCATGAGCAGTTCTTC CASPGTSNHEQFF TRBJ2-1 - TRBD2 TRBV6-1
TGCGCCAGCAGCCGGGAACGGACAGGGCGAACTGAAGCTTTCTTT CASSRERTGRTEAFF TRBJ1-1 - TRBD1 TRBV4-1
TGTGCCAGCAGCCACCCGGGACAGGGGAAAGGCTACACCTTC CASSHPGQGKGYTF TRBJ1-2 few TRBD1 TRBV14
TGTGCCAGCAGCCAAGAGGAGAACCAAGAGACCCAGTACTTC CASSQEENQETQYF TRBJ2-5 few - TRBV3-1
TGTGCCAGCAGCTTAGAGGGACAGGACAATGAGCAGTTCTTC CASSLEGQDNEQFF TRBJ2-1 - TRBD1 TRBV7-9
TGTGCCAGCAGCTCAAGGGTAGAGAGCTCCTATAATTCACCCCTCCACTTT CASSSRVESSYNSPLHF TRBJ1-6 many - TRBV7-6
TGTGCCAGTAGCAAACTCCGGGACAGGGGATTACTTGTCTATGGCTACACCTTC CASSKLRDRGLLVYGYTF TRBJ1-2 many TRBD1 TRBV19
TGTGCCAGCAGCTCCTCGACTGTAGCCAAAAACATTCAGTACTTC CASSSSTVAKNIQYF TRBJ2-4 few - TRBV7-9
TGTGCCAGCAGCCCTGCGGGGGGCCCCCTTTACAATGAGCAGTTCTTC CASSPAGGPLYNEQFF TRBJ2-1 - TRBD2 TRBV7-9
TGTGCCAGCAGCCATGACACAGGGTACACCGGGGAGCTGTTTTTT CASSHDTGYTGELFF TRBJ2-2 - - TRBV4-2
TGTGCCAGCAGCTTAGAGAGGCGGGGGGCGGACAATGAGCAGTTCTTC CASSLERRGADNEQFF TRBJ2-1 - TRBD2 TRBV7-9
TGTGCCAGCAGCCTAGGGGGGCCGGGACAGCGGGAAAACGAGCAGTACTTC CASSLGGPGQRENEQYF TRBJ2-7 - - TRBV7-9
TGTGCCAGCATGGGGGGGGGGATCCAGCCCCAGCATTTT CASMGGGIQPQHF TRBJ1-5 once - TRBV6-6
TGTGCCAGCAGCGACCCGGGGGGCACCGGGGAGCTGTTTTTT CASSDPGGTGELFF TRBJ2-2 many TRBD2 TRBV7-2
TGTGCCAGCAGTGAAGAGCAGGGGGCAGTTGTTAATGGCTACACCTTC CASSEEQGAVVNGYTF TRBJ1-2 - TRBD1 TRBV6-1
TGTGCCAGCAGCCTTAAGTGGGAGATCTACGAGCAGTACTTC CASSLKWEIYEQYF TRBJ2-7 - - TRBV11-2
TGTGCCAGCACCGCCAGCGTCTCCTACGAGCAGTACTTC CASTASVSYEQYF TRBJ2-7 - - TRBV7-2
TGTGCCAGCAGTTTCCTTAGCGGGGGGGTAGAGACCCAGTACTTC CASSFLSGGVETQYF TRBJ2-5 many TRBD2 TRBV12-3/TRBV12-4
TGTGCCAGCAGGCTAGGCAGGCACGAGACCCAGTACTTC CASRLGRHETQYF TRBJ2-5 few - TRBV7-9
TGTGCCAGCAGTCCCCGCGTCCGTATACTACCTCTCCAAGAGACCCAGTACTTC CASSPRVRILPLQETQYF TRBJ2-5 - - TRBV11-2
TGTGCCAGCATAGGAGTTACCGGGACATTCTCCTCACCCCTCCACTTT CASIGVTGTFSSPLHF TRBJ1-6 - - TRBV28
TGTGCCAGCAGAGTGGGGGGGTTGCAAGAGACCCAGTACTTC CASRVGGLQETQYF TRBJ2-5 many TRBD2 TRBV7-6
TGTGCCAGCAGCTTACTGGGGGCGAACACTGAAGCTTTCTTT CASSLLGANTEAFF TRBJ1-1 many - TRBV7-6
TGCGCCAGCAGCCCCGGGTTACTGACCACAGATACGCAGTATTTT CASSPGLLTTDTQYF TRBJ2-3 - - TRBV4-1
TGTGCCAGCAGCGACACCGCCAGGTTTGGAGAGACCCAGTACTTC CASSDTARFGETQYF TRBJ2-5 - - TRBV5-5
TGTGCCAGCAGCCGCTCGGCTAGCAATCAGCCCCAGCATTTT CASSRSASNQPQHF TRBJ1-5 many - TRBV6-1
TGCGCCAGCAGCCAAGACTGGCATAGCGGCAATCAGCCCCAGCATTTT CASSQDWHSGNQPQHF TRBJ1-5 few - TRBV4-3
TGTGCCATACGAAGGGACGAAGCTTTCTTT CAIRRDEAFF TRBJ1-1 - - TRBV7-9
TGTGCCACCAGCAGCAGACAGGGGTTGGCCAAAAACATTCAGTACTTC CATSSRQGLAKNIQYF TRBJ2-4 - TRBD1 TRBV15